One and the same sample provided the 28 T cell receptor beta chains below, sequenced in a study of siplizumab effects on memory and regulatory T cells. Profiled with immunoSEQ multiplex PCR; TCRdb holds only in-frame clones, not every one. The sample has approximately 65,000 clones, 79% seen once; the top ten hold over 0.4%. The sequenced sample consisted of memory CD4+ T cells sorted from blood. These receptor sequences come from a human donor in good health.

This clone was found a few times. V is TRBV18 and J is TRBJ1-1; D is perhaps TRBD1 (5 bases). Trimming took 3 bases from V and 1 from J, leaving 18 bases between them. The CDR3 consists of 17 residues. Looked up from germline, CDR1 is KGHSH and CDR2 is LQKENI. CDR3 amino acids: CASSPGFGGSWNTEAFF. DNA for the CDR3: TGTGCCAGCTCACCCGGATTCGGGGGGTCGTGGAACACTGAAGCTTTCTTT.

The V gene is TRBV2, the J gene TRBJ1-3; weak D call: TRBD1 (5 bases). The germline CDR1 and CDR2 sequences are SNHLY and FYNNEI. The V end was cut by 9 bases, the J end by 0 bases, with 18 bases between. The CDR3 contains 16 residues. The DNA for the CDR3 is TGTGCCAGGGACACCTCCCTAGCATTCTCTGGAAACACCATATATTTT. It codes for CARDTSLAFSGNTIYF.

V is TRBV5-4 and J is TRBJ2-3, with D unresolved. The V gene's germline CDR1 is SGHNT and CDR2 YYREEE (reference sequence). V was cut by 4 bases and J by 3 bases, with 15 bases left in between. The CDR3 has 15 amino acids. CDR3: CASSPMTRSTDTQYF. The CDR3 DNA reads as TGTGCCAGCAGCCCTATGACAAGATCGACAGATACGCAGTATTTT.

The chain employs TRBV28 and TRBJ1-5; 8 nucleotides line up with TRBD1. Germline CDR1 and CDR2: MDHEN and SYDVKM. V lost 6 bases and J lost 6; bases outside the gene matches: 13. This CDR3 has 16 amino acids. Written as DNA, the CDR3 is TGTGCCAGCAGCTCCCTTGGACAGGGTTCGGGTCAGCCCCAGCATTTT. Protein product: CASSSLGQGSGQPQHF. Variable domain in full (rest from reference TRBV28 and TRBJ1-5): DVKVTQSSRYLVKRTGEKVFLECVQDMDHENMFWYRQDPGLGLRLIYFSYDVKMKEKGDIPEGYSVSREKKERFSLILESASTNQTSMYLCASSSLGQGSGQPQHFGDGTRLSIL.

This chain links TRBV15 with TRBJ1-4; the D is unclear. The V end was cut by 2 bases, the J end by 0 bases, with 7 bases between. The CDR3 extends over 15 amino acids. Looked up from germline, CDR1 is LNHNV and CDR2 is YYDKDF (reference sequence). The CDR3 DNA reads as TGTGCCACCAGCAGAACTACCGCAACTAATGAAAAACTGTTTTTT. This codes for CATSRTTATNEKLFF.

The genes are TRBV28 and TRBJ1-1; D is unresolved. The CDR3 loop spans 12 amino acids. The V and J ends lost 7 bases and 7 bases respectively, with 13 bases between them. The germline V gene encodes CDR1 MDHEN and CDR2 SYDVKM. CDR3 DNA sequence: TGTGCCAGCAATGACCGGCAGATTGAAGCTTTCTTT. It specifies CASNDRQIEAFF.

The CDR3 DNA sequence: TGTGCCAGCAGTTTCCAGGGCCATGAAAAACTGTTTTTT. This encodes CASSFQGHEKLFF. This chain joins TRBV27 and TRBJ1-4; a weak D match, TRBD1 (5 bases). The CDR3 consists of 13 residues. Trimming stripped 3 bases from V and 6 bases from J, with 8 bases between. CDR1 and CDR2 from the germline V gene are MNHEY and SMNVEV (reference sequence).

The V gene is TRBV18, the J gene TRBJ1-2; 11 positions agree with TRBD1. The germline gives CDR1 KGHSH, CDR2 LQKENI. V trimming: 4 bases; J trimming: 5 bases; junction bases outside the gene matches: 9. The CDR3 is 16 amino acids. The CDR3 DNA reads TGTGCCAGCTCACGGACAGGGGGCCAGGGTTCATATGGCTACACCTTC. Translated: CASSRTGGQGSYGYTF.

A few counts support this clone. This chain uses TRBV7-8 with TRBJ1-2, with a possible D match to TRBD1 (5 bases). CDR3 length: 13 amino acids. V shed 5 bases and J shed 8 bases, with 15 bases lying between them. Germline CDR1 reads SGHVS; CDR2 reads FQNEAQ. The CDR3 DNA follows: TGTGCCAGCAGCCGCGATGACAGAAGAGGCTACACCTTC. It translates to CASSRDDRRGYTF.

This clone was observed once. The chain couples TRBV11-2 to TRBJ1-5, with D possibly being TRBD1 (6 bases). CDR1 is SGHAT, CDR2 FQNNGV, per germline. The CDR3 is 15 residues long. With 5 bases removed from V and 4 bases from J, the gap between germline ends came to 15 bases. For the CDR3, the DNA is TGTGCCAGCAGCGTAACCGGGACAAATAATCAGCCCCAGCATTTT. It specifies CASSVTGTNNQPQHF.

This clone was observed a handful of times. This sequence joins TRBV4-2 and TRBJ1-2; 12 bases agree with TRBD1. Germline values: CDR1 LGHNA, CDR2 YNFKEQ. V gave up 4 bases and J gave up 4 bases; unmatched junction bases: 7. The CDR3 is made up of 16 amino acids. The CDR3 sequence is CASSRGQGAEGYGYTF. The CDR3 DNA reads TGTGCCAGCAGCCGGGGACAGGGGGCTGAAGGCTATGGCTACACCTTC.

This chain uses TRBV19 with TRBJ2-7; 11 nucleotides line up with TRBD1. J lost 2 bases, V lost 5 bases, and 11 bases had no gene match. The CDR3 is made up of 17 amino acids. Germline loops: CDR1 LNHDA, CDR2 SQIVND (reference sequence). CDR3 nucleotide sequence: TGTGCCAGTAGTCGTAGAGGACAGGGGGCTTCCACCTACGAGCAGTACTTC. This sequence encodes CASSRRGQGASTYEQYF.

This CDR3 is CASSPGGNQPQHF. The CDR3 bases are TGTGCCAGCAGCCCAGGGGGAAATCAGCCCCAGCATTTT. The chain recombines TRBV7-9 with TRBJ1-5, with 7 bases matching TRBD1. This CDR3 spans 13 amino acids. Germline CDR1 and CDR2: SEHNR and FQNEAQ (reference sequence). J gave up 4 bases and V 5 bases, and 2 bases lay outside the gene matches.

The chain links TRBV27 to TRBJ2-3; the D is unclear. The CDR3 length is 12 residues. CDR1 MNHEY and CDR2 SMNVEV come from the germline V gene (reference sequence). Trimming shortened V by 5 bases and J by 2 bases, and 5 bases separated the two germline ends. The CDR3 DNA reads TGTGCCAGCAGTCGATACACAGATACGCAGTATTTT. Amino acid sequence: CASSRYTDTQYF.

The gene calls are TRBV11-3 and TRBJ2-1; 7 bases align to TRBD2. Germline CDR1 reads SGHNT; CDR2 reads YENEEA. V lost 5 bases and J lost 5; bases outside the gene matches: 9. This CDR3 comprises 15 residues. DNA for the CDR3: TGTGCCAGCAGCCCTAGCGGATCTCCCCACAATGAGCAGTTCTTC. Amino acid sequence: CASSPSGSPHNEQFF.

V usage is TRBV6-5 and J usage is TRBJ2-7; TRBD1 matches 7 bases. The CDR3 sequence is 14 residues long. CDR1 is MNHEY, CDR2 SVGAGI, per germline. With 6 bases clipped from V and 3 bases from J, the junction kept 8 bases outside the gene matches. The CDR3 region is CASSKQGSFYEQYF. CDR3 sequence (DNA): TGTGCCAGCAGCAAACAGGGGTCTTTCTACGAGCAGTACTTC.

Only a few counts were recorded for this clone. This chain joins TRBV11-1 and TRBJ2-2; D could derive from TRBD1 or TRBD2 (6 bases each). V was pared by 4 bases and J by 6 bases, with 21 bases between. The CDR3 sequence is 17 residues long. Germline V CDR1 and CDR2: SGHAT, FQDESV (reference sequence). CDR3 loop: CASSSLGGTLYSGELFF. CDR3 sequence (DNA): TGTGCCAGCAGCTCCTTAGGGGGGACGTTGTATTCCGGGGAGCTGTTTTTT.

DNA for the CDR3: TGTGCCAGCAGTGGGTTTGTCAGAGAGAACACTGAAGCTTTCTTT. Its translation: CASSGFVRENTEAFF. The chain employs TRBV6-1 and TRBJ1-1, with D unresolved. Looked up from germline, CDR1 is MNHNS and CDR2 is SASEGT. The V end was cut by 4 bases, the J end by 1 base, with 13 bases between. The CDR3 is 15 residues long.

The CDR3 DNA reads TGCAGTGCTCCTGGTTACCCTGAAGCTTTCTTT. This translates into CSAPGYPEAFF. This chain connects TRBV20-1 to TRBJ1-1; D remains ambiguous. CDR3 length: 11 residues. CDR1 and CDR2 from the germline V gene are DFQATT and SNEGSKA (reference sequence). Trimming removed 5 bases at V and 6 bases at J, with 10 bases between.

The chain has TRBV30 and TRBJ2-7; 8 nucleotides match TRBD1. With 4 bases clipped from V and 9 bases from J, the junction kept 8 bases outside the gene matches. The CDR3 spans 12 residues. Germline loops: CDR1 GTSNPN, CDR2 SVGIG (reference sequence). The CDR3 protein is CAWTIQGDRQYF. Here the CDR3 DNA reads TGTGCCTGGACCATACAGGGGGACCGGCAGTACTTC.

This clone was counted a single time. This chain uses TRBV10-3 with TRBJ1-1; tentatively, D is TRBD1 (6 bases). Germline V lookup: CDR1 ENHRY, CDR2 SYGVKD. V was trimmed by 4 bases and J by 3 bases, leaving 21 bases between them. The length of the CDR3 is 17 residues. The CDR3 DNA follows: TGTGCCATCAGTGCGGGGAACAGGGACGTATGGGACACTGAAGCTTTCTTT. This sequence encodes CAISAGNRDVWDTEAFF.

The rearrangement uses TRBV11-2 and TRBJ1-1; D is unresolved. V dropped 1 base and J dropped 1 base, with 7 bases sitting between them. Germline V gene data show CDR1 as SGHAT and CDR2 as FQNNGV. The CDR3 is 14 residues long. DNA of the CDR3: TGTGCCAGCAGCTTAGCAAGGACGAACACTGAAGCTTTCTTT. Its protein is CASSLARTNTEAFF.

CDR3 protein: CASSPPSTSGGSLAYEQYF. CDR3 DNA: TGTGCCAGCTCACCACCGAGTACTAGCGGGGGGTCCCTAGCCTACGAGCAGTACTTC. V usage is TRBV18 and J usage is TRBJ2-7; 12 bases align to TRBD2. Germline CDR1 is KGHSH and CDR2 is LQKENI. This CDR3 has 19 residues. Trimming took 0 bases from V and 2 from J; bases not matched to a gene: 11.

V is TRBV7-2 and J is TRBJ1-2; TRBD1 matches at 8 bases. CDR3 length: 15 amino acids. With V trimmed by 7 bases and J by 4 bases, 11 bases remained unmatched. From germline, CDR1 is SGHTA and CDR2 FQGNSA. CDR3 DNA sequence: TGTGCCAGCACCCCCTCCCCGGGACAGGTCTATGGCTACACCTTC. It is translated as CASTPSPGQVYGYTF. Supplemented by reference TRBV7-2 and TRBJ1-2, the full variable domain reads GAGVSQSPSNKVTEKGKDVELRCDPISGHTALYWYRQSLGQGLEFLIYFQGNSAPDKSGLPSDRFSAERTGGSVSTLTIQRTQQEDSAVYLCASTPSPGQVYGYTFGSGTRLTVV.

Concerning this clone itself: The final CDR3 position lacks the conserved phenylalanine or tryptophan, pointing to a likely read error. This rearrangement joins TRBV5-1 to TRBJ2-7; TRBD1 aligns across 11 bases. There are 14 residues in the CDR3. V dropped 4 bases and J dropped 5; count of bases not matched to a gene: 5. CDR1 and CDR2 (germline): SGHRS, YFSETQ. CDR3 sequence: CASSLGQGADEQYL. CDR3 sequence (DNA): TGCGCCAGCAGCCTCGGACAGGGGGCGGACGAGCAGTACCTC.

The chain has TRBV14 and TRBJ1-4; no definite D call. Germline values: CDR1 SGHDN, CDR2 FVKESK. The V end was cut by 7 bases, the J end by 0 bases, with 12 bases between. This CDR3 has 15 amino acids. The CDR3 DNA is TGTGCCAGCAAGTACAGCCAAGCAACTAATGAAAAACTGTTTTTT. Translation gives CASKYSQATNEKLFF.

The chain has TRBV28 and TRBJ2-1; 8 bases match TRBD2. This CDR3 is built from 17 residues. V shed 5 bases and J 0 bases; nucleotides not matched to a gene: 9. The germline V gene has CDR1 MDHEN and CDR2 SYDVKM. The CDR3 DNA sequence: TGTGCCAGCAGTGGGCGGGGGGCGATGAGCTCCTACAATGAGCAGTTCTTC. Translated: CASSGRGAMSSYNEQFF.

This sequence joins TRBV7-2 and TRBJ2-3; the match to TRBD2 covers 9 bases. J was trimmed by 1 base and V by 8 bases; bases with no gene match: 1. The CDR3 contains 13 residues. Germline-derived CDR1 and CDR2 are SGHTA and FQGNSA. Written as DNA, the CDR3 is TGTGCCAGCCAGCGGGGGGGCACAGATACGCAGTATTTT. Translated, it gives CASQRGGTDTQYF. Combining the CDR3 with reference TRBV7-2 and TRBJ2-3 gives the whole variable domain GAGVSQSPSNKVTEKGKDVELRCDPISGHTALYWYRQSLGQGLEFLIYFQGNSAPDKSGLPSDRFSAERTGGSVSTLTIQRTQQEDSAVYLCASQRGGTDTQYFGPGTRLTVL.